The 30 T cell receptor beta chains below come from one sample, sequenced in a study of T cells in Graves' hyperthyroidism and ophthalmopathy. There were TCR beta CDR3 regions amplified from RNA transcripts. Researchers ran a first-round RT-PCR on the TCR CDR3 using the HTBI primer set. Using its own MiXCR run on the multiplex PCR reads, TCRdb lists one record per CDR3 protein. The sample carries 75,000 to 100,000 distinct CDR3 sequences, approximately 56% recorded once. The material sequenced was blood. These receptors came from a woman aged 40 to 49 with Graves' hyperthyroidism.

As for this clonotype: This could be a read error, since a much larger clone is one nucleotide away. The gene calls are TRBV24-1 and TRBJ2-3; no definite D call. CDR1 KGHDR and CDR2 SFDVKD come from the germline V gene. This CDR3 has 14 residues. The ends were cut back, 0 bases at V and 4 bases at J, with 7 bases in the middle. This CDR3 is CATSDLIRPDTQYF. In DNA, the CDR3 is TGTGCCACCAGTGATTTGATACGGCCAGATACGCAGTATTTT.

This CDR3 is CASSQRANVLTF. In DNA, the CDR3 is TGTGCCAGCAGCCAAAGGGCCAACGTCCTGACTTTC. The genes are TRBV6-6 and TRBJ2-6; D unresolved. V was cut by 6 bases and J by 5 bases, with 5 bases left in between. This CDR3 spans 12 amino acids. CDR1 and CDR2 from the germline V gene are MNHNY and SVGAGI (reference sequence).

The CDR3 DNA reads as TGTGCCAGCACCCTCGACAGGGAGGATAAAGCTGGAGAGACCCAGTACTTC. Amino acids: CASTLDREDKAGETQYF. The rearrangement joins TRBV2 to TRBJ2-5; TRBD1 is a possible D gene (7 bases). Germline V gene sequence: CDR1 SNHLY, CDR2 FYNNEI. The CDR3 consists of 17 residues. V was cut by 7 bases and J by 4 bases, with 25 bases left in between.

This clonotype was seen many times. The V gene is TRBV5-1, the J gene TRBJ2-7; 9 bases fit TRBD2. Germline CDR1 SGHRS, CDR2 YFSETQ. The CDR3 length is 14 residues. J lost 2 bases, V lost 4 bases, and 4 bases had no gene match. CDR3 coding DNA: TGCGCCAGCAGCGCGGGGGGGGTTGCCTACGAGCAGTACTTC. Protein: CASSAGGVAYEQYF.

This clonotype has a single count. The chain couples TRBV7-8 to TRBJ1-1; 9 nucleotides line up with TRBD1. CDR1 and CDR2 from the germline V gene are SGHVS and FQNEAQ. This CDR3 region has 14 residues. V lost 6 bases, J lost 4 bases, and 6 bases stayed unmatched. CDR3: CASSRRQGGTEAFF. The CDR3 bases are TGTGCCAGCAGTAGGAGACAGGGGGGCACTGAAGCTTTCTTT. Using reference TRBV7-8 and TRBJ1-1 for the parts outside the CDR3, the full variable domain is GAGVSQSPRYKVAKRGQDVALRCDPISGHVSLFWYQQALGQGPEFLTYFQNEAQLDKSGLPSDRFFAERPEGSVSTLKIQRTQQEDSAVYLCASSRRQGGTEAFFGQGTRLTVV.

This rearrangement joins TRBV5-1 to TRBJ2-6, with 9 bases matching TRBD1. The germline V gene has CDR1 SGHRS and CDR2 YFSETQ. With V trimmed by 4 bases and J by 1 base, 3 bases remained unmatched. The CDR3 is 16 amino acids. The CDR3 here is CASSGTGPSGANVLTF. The CDR3 region has the DNA TGCGCCAGCAGCGGGACAGGGCCATCTGGGGCCAACGTCCTGACTTTC.

This clonotype came up a few times. This chain joins TRBV15 and TRBJ2-5; TRBD1 agrees at 8 bases. CDR3 length: 15 residues. CDR1 is LNHNV, CDR2 YYDKDF, per germline (reference sequence). V lost 5 bases and J lost 4; bases outside the gene matches: 9. The CDR3 protein is CATSLTGTGLETQYF. CDR3 bases: TGTGCCACCAGCCTGACCGGGACAGGATTAGAGACCCAGTACTTC.

This clonotype was picked up one time. V is TRBV10-2 and J is TRBJ2-7; 11 positions match TRBD2. Per germline, CDR1 WSHSY and CDR2 SAAADI. This CDR3 contains 16 residues. Trimming at V came to 0 bases and at J to 3 bases, leaving 4 bases not matched to a gene. The CDR3 sequence: CASSESRLAGGYEQYF. As DNA, the CDR3 is TGCGCCAGCAGTGAGTCTCGGCTAGCGGGAGGCTACGAGCAGTACTTC.

The chain is built from TRBV24-1 and TRBJ1-2, with 9 positions matching TRBD1. The CDR3 is 14 residues long. CDR1 is KGHDR, CDR2 SFDVKD, per germline. The junction had 8 bases not matched to a gene; V was cut back by 5 bases and J by 8 bases. The CDR3 region has the DNA TGTGCCACCAGTGTCGCCGGGACAGGGAGCGGCTACACCTTC. It encodes CATSVAGTGSGYTF.

This clonotype has a count of ten or more. The V call is TRBV29-1, the J call TRBJ2-7, with D unclear. V was cut by 4 bases and J by 1 base, with 11 bases left in between. Germline CDR1 reads SQVTM; CDR2 reads ANQGSEA. The CDR3 contains 13 residues. In DNA form, the CDR3 reads TGCAGCGTTGGAGAGTCCAAGTCCTACGAGCAGTACTTC. Residues: CSVGESKSYEQYF.

This clonotype showed up many times. V gene TRBV7-2 combines with J gene TRBJ1-2; tentative D call: TRBD1 (5 bases). Trimming left V 5 bases short and J 0 bases short, with 10 bases between. Germline CDR1 reads SGHTA; CDR2 reads FQGNSA. The CDR3 loop spans 14 amino acids. The CDR3, as DNA: TGTGCCAGCAGCCCCTTGACAGCTAACTATGGCTACACCTTC. It codes for CASSPLTANYGYTF.

As to this clonotype: A much larger clone is a single base away; this may be a read error. The J gene is TRBJ2-7, the V gene TRBV7-8; D remains unclear. Germline V gene data show CDR1 as SGHVS and CDR2 as FQNEAQ. V was cut by 6 bases and J by 6 bases, with 9 bases left in between. CDR3 length: 11 residues. The CDR3 region is CASSSRGEQYF. CDR3 coding DNA: TGTGCCAGCAGTTCCCGAGGCGAGCAGTACTTC.

This clonotype has a count of ten or more. The J gene is TRBJ1-2, the V gene TRBV6-6, with 7 bases that match TRBD1. There are 15 residues in the CDR3. Trimming took 6 bases from V and 4 from J; bases not matched to a gene: 11. Germline V gene sequence: CDR1 MNHNY, CDR2 SVGAGI (reference sequence). CDR3 residues: CASSRRQGRAYGYTF. The DNA of the CDR3 is TGTGCCAGCAGCCGCCGACAGGGAAGGGCCTATGGCTACACCTTC.

About this clonotype: Relative to the germline gene, one junction end is altered; a read error may explain this. CDR3 DNA: TGCTCCCCGGTGGGTCCCGCCAGCAGCTCGGGGACGGTGCGACAGCCCCAGCATTTT. As protein: CSPVGPASSSGTVRQPQHF. The rearrangement uses TRBV10-3 and TRBJ1-5; the D gene is possibly TRBD1 (5 bases). The V gene's germline CDR1 is ENHRY and CDR2 SYGVKD. The CDR3 runs 19 residues.

The chain employs TRBV7-6 and TRBJ2-5, with TRBD1 matching over 7 bases. In germline, CDR1 is SGHVS, CDR2 FNYEAQ. Trimming cost V 11 bases and J 1 base; bases outside gene matches: 13. The CDR3 covers 15 residues. CDR3 in DNA: TGTGCCGGTTCATTCAGGGGGACAGTCCAAGAGACCCAGTACTTC. It is translated as CAGSFRGTVQETQYF. The variable domain in full, with the rest retrieved from reference TRBV7-6 and TRBJ2-5, is GAGVSQSPRYKVTKRGQDVALRCDPISGHVSLYWYRQALGQGPEFLTYFNYEAQQDKSGLPNDRFSAERPEGSISTLTIQRTEQRDSAMYRCAGSFRGTVQETQYFGPGTRLLVL.

V is TRBV29-1 and J is TRBJ1-5; the D is unclear. Trimming took 6 bases from V and 1 from J, leaving 10 bases between them. From germline, CDR1 is SQVTM and CDR2 ANQGSEA. This CDR3 has 13 amino acids. CDR3 region: CSVPARSNQPQHF. The CDR3 bases are TGCAGCGTGCCCGCCAGGAGCAATCAGCCCCAGCATTTT.

The gene calls are TRBV25-1 and TRBJ1-1, with D unresolved. The V end lost 6 bases, the J end lost 3 bases, and 8 bases lay between the germline ends. There are 12 residues in the CDR3. Germline V gives CDR1 MGHDK, CDR2 SYGVNS. Written as DNA, the CDR3 is TGTGCCAGCAGGGGAGCACACACTGAAGCTTTCTTT. Translating gives CASRGAHTEAFF.

The table lists this clonotype with many counts. This chain joins TRBV20-1 and TRBJ1-1; D is unclear. The CDR3 is made up of 15 amino acids. Per the germline V gene, CDR1 is DFQATT and CDR2 is SNEGSKA (reference sequence). V was clipped by 2 bases and J by 1 base, with 14 bases between them. DNA of the CDR3: TGCAGTGCTAGACTCGGGGTAGGCGGGAACACTGAAGCTTTCTTT. Translation: CSARLGVGGNTEAFF.

The gene calls are TRBV9 and TRBJ2-5; TRBD2 matches 13 bases. Germline CDR1 reads SGDLS; CDR2 reads YYNGEE. The V gene end was trimmed by 3 bases and the J gene end by 4 bases; junction bases not matched to a gene: 6. The CDR3 runs to 16 residues. The CDR3, as DNA: TGTGCCAGCAGCGCCGGACTAGCGGGAGCAGGAGAGACCCAGTACTTC. As protein: CASSAGLAGAGETQYF.

Ten or more counts support this clonotype. CDR3 loop: CASNGGAVNQPQHF. The CDR3 DNA reads TGTGCCAGCAATGGGGGGGCTGTGAATCAGCCCCAGCATTTT. The gene calls are TRBV2 and TRBJ1-5; D might be TRBD1 (6 bases). Trimming pared 7 bases from V and 4 bases from J, leaving 14 bases between. The CDR3 loop spans 14 amino acids. Germline-derived CDR1 and CDR2 are SNHLY and FYNNEI.

The chain couples TRBV29-1 to TRBJ1-2; TRBD1 agrees at 9 bases. Germline V lookup: CDR1 SQVTM, CDR2 ANQGSEA. The CDR3 is 13 amino acids. DNA for the CDR3: TGCAGTTTACGGAACAGGGGGCTTCGTGGCTACACCTTC. Translating it yields CSLRNRGLRGYTF.

This clonotype was seen ten or more times. V usage is TRBV2 and J usage is TRBJ1-2; tentatively, D is TRBD1 (6 bases). The CDR3 spans 15 residues. V was cut by 5 bases and J by 8 bases, with 21 bases left in between. CDR1 SNHLY and CDR2 FYNNEI come from the germline V gene. The CDR3, as DNA: TGTGCCAGCAGTACGACCGGGACAAGTTATCGAGGCTACACCTTC. It encodes CASSTTGTSYRGYTF.

This clonotype was counted ten times or more. V and J are TRBV5-6 and TRBJ2-7, with 13 bases that match TRBD2. CDR1 is SGHDT, CDR2 YYEEEE, per germline. V shed 4 bases and J 2 bases; nucleotides not matched to a gene: 6. CDR3 size: 16 residues. The CDR3 nucleotides are TGTGCCAGCAGCGCCAGGACTAGCGGGAGACCCTACGAGCAGTACTTC. Translated: CASSARTSGRPYEQYF. Drawing the rest from reference TRBV5-6 and TRBJ2-7, the complete variable domain is DAGVTQSPTHLIKTRGQQVTLRCSPKSGHDTVSWYQQALGQGPQFIFQYYEEEERQRGNFPDRFSGHQFPNYSSELNVNALLLGDSALYLCASSARTSGRPYEQYFGPGTRLTVT.

This chain links TRBV7-2 with TRBJ2-7; possibly TRBD1 for D (5 bases). Germline V gives CDR1 SGHTA, CDR2 FQGNSA. Deletions cut 5 bases from V and 5 bases from J, with 13 bases between. The CDR3 sequence is 13 residues long. The CDR3 DNA is TGTGCCAGCAGCAGAACGCAGGGTAACGAGCAGTACTTC. Amino acid sequence: CASSRTQGNEQYF.

As concerns this clonotype: With a much larger clone just one base away, this may be a read error. The rearrangement uses TRBV7-3 and TRBJ2-3, with D tentatively TRBD2 (5 bases). Germline CDR1 and CDR2: SGHTA and FQGTGA. This CDR3 comprises 16 residues. V was cut by 5 bases and J by 6 bases, with 21 bases left in between. CDR3 nucleotide sequence: TGTGCCAGCAGCCCAGGCCTAGCCTCGGGTGAGGATACGCAGTATTTT. It is translated as CASSPGLASGEDTQYF.

This rearrangement joins TRBV7-2 to TRBJ1-6, with a weak D call TRBD1 (6 bases). Germline CDR1 and CDR2: SGHTA and FQGNSA. Trimming took off 11 bases at V and 14 bases at J, with 28 bases between the two ends. The CDR3 sequence is 15 residues long. CDR3 residues: CAWRSGQPELRTLHF. As DNA, the CDR3 is TGTGCCTGGAGATCCGGACAGCCGGAGTTGAGGACCCTCCACTTT.

This clonotype was seen many times. The V call is TRBV5-1, the J call TRBJ2-2; the match to TRBD2 covers 9 bases. Germline CDR1 is SGHRS and CDR2 is YFSETQ. With V trimmed by 5 bases and J by 5 bases, 7 bases remained unmatched. This CDR3 is built from 15 residues. The CDR3 DNA sequence: TGCGCCAGCAGTTTAGCGGGAGTTTCTACCGGGGAGCTGTTTTTT. Its translation: CASSLAGVSTGELFF. Variable domain in full (rest from reference TRBV5-1 and TRBJ2-2): KAGVTQTPRYLIKTRGQQVTLSCSPISGHRSVSWYQQTPGQGLQFLFEYFSETQRNKGNFPGRFSGRQFSNSRSEMNVSTLELGDSALYLCASSLAGVSTGELFFGEGSRLTVL.

The chain uses TRBV7-2 and TRBJ1-6; a weak D match, TRBD1 (5 bases). Germline CDR1 and CDR2: SGHTA and FQGNSA. CDR3 length equals 13 residues. With 2 bases removed from V and 15 bases from J, the gap between germline ends came to 14 bases. This chain's CDR3 is CASSLSLGGGLHF. DNA for the CDR3: TGTGCCAGCAGCTTATCCTTGGGGGGGGGCCTCCACTTT.

A single count supports this clonotype. J is TRBJ2-7 and V is TRBV20-1; weak D call: TRBD1 (6 bases). V was cut by 6 bases and J by 0 bases, with 18 bases left in between. CDR1 is DFQATT and CDR2 is SNEGSKA in the germline V gene (reference sequence). The CDR3 spans 15 residues. CDR3 DNA: TGCAGTGCCCCGATCCAGGGGTCGAGCTCCTACGAGCAGTACTTC. It codes for CSAPIQGSSSYEQYF.

The V call is TRBV2, the J call TRBJ2-7; D perhaps matches TRBD2 (6 bases). The germline V gene encodes CDR1 SNHLY and CDR2 FYNNEI. V lost 7 bases and J lost 7, with 20 bases in between. The CDR3 has 14 residues. In DNA form, the CDR3 reads TGTGCCAGCATCCTCGGGAGAGGTGTCGGGGAGCAGTACTTC. The encoded protein is CASILGRGVGEQYF.